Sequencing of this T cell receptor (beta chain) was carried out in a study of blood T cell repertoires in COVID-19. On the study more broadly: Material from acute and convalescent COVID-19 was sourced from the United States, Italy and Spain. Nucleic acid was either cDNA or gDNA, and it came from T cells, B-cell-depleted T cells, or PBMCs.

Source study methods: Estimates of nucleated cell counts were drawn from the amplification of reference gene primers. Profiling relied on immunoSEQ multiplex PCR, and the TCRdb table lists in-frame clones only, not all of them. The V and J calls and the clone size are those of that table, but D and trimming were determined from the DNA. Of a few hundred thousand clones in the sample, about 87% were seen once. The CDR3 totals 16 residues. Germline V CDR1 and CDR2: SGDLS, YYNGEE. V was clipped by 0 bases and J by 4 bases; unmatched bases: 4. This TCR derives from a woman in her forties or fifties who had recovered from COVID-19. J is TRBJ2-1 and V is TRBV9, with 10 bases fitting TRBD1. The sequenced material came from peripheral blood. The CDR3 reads CASSVGDRGDYNEQFF. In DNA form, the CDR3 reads TGTGCCAGCAGCGTAGGGGACAGGGGAGATTACAATGAGCAGTTCTTC.